The sequence of this T cell receptor beta chain was determined in a study of blood T cell repertoires in COVID-19 (TCRdb year 2020). Background for the entire study: Samples from collaborators originated in the United States, Italy and Spain and spanned both the acute and convalescent phases of COVID-19. The sample metadata nearly always contained a de-identified subject ID, COVID-19 status, age in years and sex. The repertoires were released in a freely available public database meant as a resource for research on the immune response to SARS-CoV-2. The samples were drawn from two sources: the first 160 participants of the ongoing ImmuneRACE study, and about 1,300 subjects contributed by 6 global collaborators. The material from the prospective study consisted of cDNA or gDNA derived from T cells, B-cell-depleted T cells, or PBMCs. Where available, HLA class I and class II types were obtained from metadata supplied by the sample provider rather than from assay-based typing. Deeply sampled blood TCRbeta repertoires from subjects exposed to, actively infected with, or recovered from COVID-19 were included in the dataset. Here is what the overall study found, with its caveats: Clinical and demographic metadata were provided uncurated, with the amount varying by source and participant.

TCRbeta CDR3 regions were amplified from genomic DNA using the immunoSEQ Assay, a bias-controlled multiplex PCR. Per the source publication's procedure: Nucleated cell counts per sample were estimated from amplification of reference gene primers within the assay. Sequence reads were collapsed and filtered to measure the absolute abundance of every unique TCRbeta CDR3 rearrangement. For each sample, productive Simpson clonality was calculated as the square root of Simpson's diversity index over productive rearrangements. TCRdb re-hosts the immuneACCESS table, in-frame sequences only. Its copies lack some clones; in the studies checked, an unresolved V gene accounts for under half of them, and the cause for the rest is not known. D and trimming were read from the DNA, whereas the V and J calls and clone size are those reported in that table. This sample is represented by 60,000 to 70,000 clones; 82% of them were singletons. Roughly 6.7% of the sample comes from the top ten.

The collaborating institutions used their own protocols to collect whole blood in K2EDTA tubes. For TCRbeta analysis, collaborators shipped samples in one of three forms: frozen whole blood, isolated PBMCs, or DNA extracted from either of those sample types. Sequences MNHEY (CDR1) and SVGEGT (CDR2) are obtained from the germline V gene. The CDR3 goes from the cysteine to the phenylalanine over 13 residues. Only the CDR3 DNA stays, 39 bases, in frame from base 1. V is shortened by 2 bases, J by 3 bases, and the region joining them spans 7 bases. Remarks on this clone: Its antigen is not yet known. Base qualities are missing; no much larger clone stands one base away.

The chain is made from TRBV6-2 or TRBV6-3 and TRBJ1-2; possibly the D gene is TRBD1, per 5 matching bases. The sample was peripheral blood. This TCR derives from a man between 60 and 70 years old with acute or convalescent COVID-19. The sequenced DNA: TGTGCCAGCAGTTACGACAGTCACTATGGCTACACCTTC. Its protein reads: CASSYDSHYGYTF.